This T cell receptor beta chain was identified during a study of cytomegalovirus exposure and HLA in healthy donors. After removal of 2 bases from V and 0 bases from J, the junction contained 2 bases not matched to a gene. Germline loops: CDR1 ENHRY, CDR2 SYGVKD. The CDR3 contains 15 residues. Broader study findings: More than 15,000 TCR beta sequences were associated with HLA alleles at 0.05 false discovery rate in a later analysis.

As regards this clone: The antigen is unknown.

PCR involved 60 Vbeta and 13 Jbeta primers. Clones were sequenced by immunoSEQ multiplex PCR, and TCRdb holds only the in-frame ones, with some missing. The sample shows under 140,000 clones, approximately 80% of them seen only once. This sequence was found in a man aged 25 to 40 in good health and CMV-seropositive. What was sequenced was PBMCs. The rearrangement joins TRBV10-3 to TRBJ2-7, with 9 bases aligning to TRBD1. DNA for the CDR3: TGTGCCATCAGTGAGAGGGACAGGGACTCCTACGAGCAGTACTTC. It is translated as CAISERDRDSYEQYF.